Listed below are T cell receptor beta chains from one sample, sequenced in a study of blood T cell repertoires in COVID-19. The method was immunoSEQ multiplex PCR; TCRdb's version includes in-frame clones alone and lacks a portion of them. The top ten hold around 5.8% of the sample, which has 61,000 or so clones, 79% seen once. The sample consisted of peripheral blood. These receptors came from a woman in her seventies with acute or convalescent COVID-19. Each CDR3 is given with its conserved first and last residue. The D gene is left open where the match is weak. Some rows mark clone size as missing; the rest say once, few, many or name a class of expanded clone.

j_call | v_call | cdr3_length | d_call | clone_size | cdr3_nt | cdr3_aa
TRBJ2-5 | TRBV18 | 20 | NA | NA | TGTGCCAGCTCACCCAACGGTTACCGGGGAAACAGGGCGAGTCAAGAGACCCAGTACTTC | CASSPNGYRGNRASQETQYF
TRBJ2-2 | TRBV7-9 | 15 | NA | NA | TGTGCCAGCAGCTCACAAATCGTCTTGGCCGGGGAGCTGTTTTTT | CASSSQIVLAGELFF
TRBJ2-7 | TRBV3-1/TRBV3-2 | 15 | TRBD1 | NA | TGTGCCAGCAGCCTCGGGACAGGGGCATCGTACGAGCAGTACTTC | CASSLGTGASYEQYF
TRBJ1-2 | TRBV5-1 | 13 | NA | few | TGCGCCAGCAGCTTCGGACTTACCTATGGCTACACCTTC | CASSFGLTYGYTF
TRBJ1-1 | TRBV10-3 | 12 | TRBD1 | few | TGTGCCTCCCGGACAGGGGACACTGAAGCTTTCTTT | CASRTGDTEAFF
TRBJ2-1 | TRBV3-1/TRBV3-2 | 14 | TRBD1 | few | TGTGCCAGCAGCCGCTCGACAGGGCAACAAGTCGGGTTCTTC | CASSRSTGQQVGFF
TRBJ2-5 | TRBV5-1 | 16 | TRBD2 | NA | TGCGCCAGCAGCCCCGGGACTAGCGGGGGCAAAGAGACCCAGTACTTC | CASSPGTSGGKETQYF
TRBJ2-5 | TRBV11-3 | 15 | NA | NA | TGTGCCAGCAGCTTAGATTTCACAGGTGGGGAGACCCAGTACTTC | CASSLDFTGGETQYF
TRBJ1-4 | TRBV7-2 | 14 | TRBD1 | NA | TGTGCCAGCAGCCAAGGGACAGTGGGAGAAAAACTGTTTTTT | CASSQGTVGEKLFF
TRBJ2-1 | TRBV11-3 | 17 | NA | NA | TGTGCCAGCAGCTTCTTTAGCCTAGCGAGCTCCTACAATGAGCAGTTCTTC | CASSFFSLASSYNEQFF
TRBJ2-2 | TRBV9 | 15 | NA | once | TGTGCCAGCAGCCCCCGGTCGGGGGGCGTCGGGGAGCTGTTTTTT | CASSPRSGGVGELFF
TRBJ1-6 | TRBV7-2 | 14 | TRBD1 | few | TGTGCCAGCAGCCTCAGGACAGGAGATTCACCCCTCCACTTT | CASSLRTGDSPLHF
TRBJ2-6 | TRBV5-1 | 17 | TRBD1 | NA | TGCGCCAGCAGACAGGGACAGCTTCACTCTGGGGCCAACGTCCTGACTTTC | CASRQGQLHSGANVLTF
TRBJ1-2 | TRBV11-1 | 15 | NA | NA | TGTGCCAGCAGCTTAGTTGTCGGGGTATACTATGGCTACACCTTC | CASSLVVGVYYGYTF
TRBJ2-5 | TRBV19 | 14 | NA | many | TGTGCCAGTAGTATCGGGGGGCTCTTGGAGACCCAGTACTTC | CASSIGGLLETQYF
TRBJ1-3 | TRBV3-1/TRBV3-2 | 13 | TRBD1 | NA | TGTGCCAGCAGTGGGACAGCTGGAAACACCATATATTTT | CASSGTAGNTIYF
TRBJ2-2 | TRBV4-1 | 16 | NA | NA | TGCGCCAGCAGCCACCCGACAGCCGCGAACACCGGGGAGCTGTTTTTT | CASSHPTAANTGELFF
TRBJ2-1 | TRBV7-8 | 13 | TRBD2 | once | TGTGCCAGCAGCCTAGCCGGCGGGGGAAAGCAGTTCTTC | CASSLAGGGKQFF
TRBJ2-5 | TRBV12-3/TRBV12-4 | 13 | NA | NA | TGTGCCAGCACCACTACCCCCGTGGAGACCCAGTACTTC | CASTTTPVETQYF
TRBJ2-1 | TRBV7-9 | 11 | NA | NA | TGTGCCAGCAGCTCCGGACTCGAGCAGTTCTTC | CASSSGLEQFF
TRBJ1-2 | TRBV6-4 | 13 | NA | NA | TGTGCCAGCAGTCAGGGTGCGAAGTATGGCTACACCTTC | CASSQGAKYGYTF
TRBJ2-3 | TRBV11-2 | 18 | TRBD2 | NA | TGTGCCAGCAGCCGGACTAGCGGGGGGGTCGGGGGCACAGATACGCAGTATTTT | CASSRTSGGVGGTDTQYF
TRBJ1-6 | TRBV9 | 18 | TRBD1 | NA | TGTGCCAGCAGCGTCTCGCCGCCGGGACAGGGAATGAATTCACCCCTCCACTTT | CASSVSPPGQGMNSPLHF
TRBJ2-7 | TRBV14 | 15 | NA | NA | TGTGCCAGCAGCCAAGTTGGGGCAGGCCCCTACGAGCAGTACTTC | CASSQVGAGPYEQYF
TRBJ1-5 | TRBV7-2 | 14 | NA | NA | TGTGCCAGCAGCTTCAGGGGACCCAATCAGCCCCAGCATTTT | CASSFRGPNQPQHF
TRBJ1-4 | TRBV7-7 | 16 | NA | NA | TGTGCTAGCAGCCCGAGCGGGGGGGCAACTAATGAAAAACTGTTTTTT | CASSPSGGATNEKLFF
TRBJ2-3 | TRBV6-2/TRBV6-3 | 14 | NA | NA | TGTGCCAGCAGTTATTTGGCCCCGGGGGATACGCAGTATTTT | CASSYLAPGDTQYF
TRBJ1-6 | TRBV2 | 13 | NA | once | TGTGCCAGCAGTGAACGCCCGCTTCACAGTTCCCACTTT | CASSERPLHSSHF
TRBJ1-1 | TRBV7-2 | 17 | TRBD1 | NA | TGTGCCAGCAGCGTAGTGGGGACAGGCTTCATGAACACTGAAGCTTTCTTT | CASSVVGTGFMNTEAFF
TRBJ2-3 | TRBV5-1 | 14 | NA | NA | TGCGCCAGCAGCTTCGAGTCGTTCGCAGATACGCAGTATTTT | CASSFESFADTQYF
TRBJ2-5 | TRBV13 | 16 | TRBD2 | NA | TGTGCCAGCAGCTTATGGGCGGGGGGACCAAAAGAGACCCAGTACTTC | CASSLWAGGPKETQYF
TRBJ1-1 | TRBV11-2 | 15 | NA | NA | TGTGCCAGCAGCTTAGATCTCCAGGCGGGCACTGAAGCTTTCTTT | CASSLDLQAGTEAFF
TRBJ2-3 | TRBV7-6 | 17 | TRBD2 | NA | TGTGCCAGCAGCTTGTTTACTAGCGGGGGGCAGGGAGATACGCAGTATTTT | CASSLFTSGGQGDTQYF
TRBJ1-1 | TRBV6-1 | 15 | NA | once | TGTGCCAGCAGTGAACTACCGGGTATGAACACTGAAGCTTTCTTT | CASSELPGMNTEAFF
TRBJ2-7 | TRBV3-1/TRBV3-2 | 13 | NA | NA | TGTGCCAGCCGGGATCTTACACGCTACGAGCAGTACTTC | CASRDLTRYEQYF
TRBJ2-4 | TRBV28 | 14 | NA | NA | TGTGCCAGCAGGCCGACTTTAGCCAAAAACATTCAGTACTTC | CASRPTLAKNIQYF
TRBJ1-1 | TRBV2 | 13 | NA | NA | TGTGCCAGCAGGGACAGTCTCCACCCAGGAGCTTTCTTT | CASRDSLHPGAFF
TRBJ1-6 | TRBV5-4 | 14 | TRBD1 | NA | TGTGCCAGCCGGGGACAGGGGGTGAATTCACCCCTCCACTTT | CASRGQGVNSPLHF